The next 26 T cell receptor beta chains were all read from a single sample in a study of cytomegalovirus exposure and HLA in healthy donors. The PCR was carried out with 60 Vbeta primers and 13 Jbeta primers. TCRdb's table, derived via immunoSEQ multiplex PCR, lists solely in-frame clones and lacks some. The table has around 200,000 clones, 77% seen once. Sample: PBMCs. The receptors were sampled from a woman aged 55-70 years in good health and CMV-seropositive.

The chain employs TRBV9 and TRBJ1-4, with D possibly TRBD1 on 5 matching bases. This CDR3 region has 15 residues. The V gene's germline CDR1 is SGDLS and CDR2 YYNGEE. Trimming shortened V by 4 bases and J by 8 bases, and 18 bases separated the two germline ends. CDR3 sequence reads: CASSPYRGMEEKLFF. As DNA, the CDR3 is TGTGCCAGCAGCCCCTACCGGGGGATGGAGGAAAAACTGTTTTTT.

The chain couples TRBV27 to TRBJ1-6, with D possibly being TRBD1 (6 bases). The CDR3 loop spans 14 amino acids. The V gene lost 3 bases and the J gene lost 7 bases, with 10 bases spanning the gap. Germline values: CDR1 MNHEY, CDR2 SMNVEV (reference sequence). Written as DNA, the CDR3 is TGTGCCAGCAGTTTGCAGGGGTTGAATTCACCCCTCCACTTT. Residues: CASSLQGLNSPLHF.

The chain combines TRBV6-1 with TRBJ1-5; D unclear. Trimming pared 7 bases from V and 0 bases from J, leaving 13 bases between. Germline lookup yields CDR1 MNHNS and CDR2 SASEGT. The CDR3 contains 15 residues. The CDR3 DNA reads as TGTGCCAGCACCGACACCCCAAATAGCAATCAGCCCCAGCATTTT. This encodes CASTDTPNSNQPQHF.

The genes are TRBV7-2 and TRBJ1-1, with 7 bases lining up with TRBD1. Germline V gene sequence: CDR1 SGHTA, CDR2 FQGNSA. V was clipped by 4 bases and J by 0 bases; unmatched bases: 2. This CDR3 comprises 14 residues. CDR3 sequence: CASSSQGVNTEAFF. In DNA form, the CDR3 reads TGTGCCAGCAGCTCTCAGGGGGTGAACACTGAAGCTTTCTTT.

This clone was counted only a few times. The rearrangement uses TRBV19 and TRBJ1-3; D is unclear. This CDR3 is built from 13 residues. V gave up 4 bases and J gave up 4 bases, with 8 bases separating them. Germline loops: CDR1 LNHDA, CDR2 SQIVND (reference sequence). The CDR3 DNA sequence: TGTGCCAGTAGTAACTCGTTGGGAAACACCATATATTTT. Its protein product is CASSNSLGNTIYF.

J is TRBJ1-1 and V is TRBV28; D perhaps matches TRBD1 (5 bases). With 2 bases removed from V and 3 bases from J, the gap between germline ends came to 13 bases. CDR1 and CDR2 (germline): MDHEN, SYDVKM. The CDR3 is 15 residues long. As DNA, the CDR3 is TGTGCCAGCAGTTTAGGGGGGAACAGGCACACTGAAGCTTTCTTT. The encoded protein is CASSLGGNRHTEAFF.

This chain joins TRBV7-6 and TRBJ2-3, with TRBD2 matching over 10 bases. Germline CDR1 is SGHVS and CDR2 is FNYEAQ. J was trimmed by 6 bases and V by 0 bases; bases with no gene match: 3. The CDR3 loop spans 15 amino acids. CDR3 DNA sequence: TGTGCCAGCAGCTTAGCTCTAGCGGGAGCCGATACGCAGTATTTT. The encoded protein is CASSLALAGADTQYF. Based on the CDR3 plus reference TRBV7-6 and TRBJ2-3, the full variable domain is GAGVSQSPRYKVTKRGQDVALRCDPISGHVSLYWYRQALGQGPEFLTYFNYEAQQDKSGLPNDRFSAERPEGSISTLTIQRTEQRDSAMYRCASSLALAGADTQYFGPGTRLTVL.

This rearrangement joins TRBV25-1 to TRBJ1-2; possible D gene TRBD1, 6 bases. Germline CDR1 MGHDK, CDR2 SYGVNS. The CDR3 sequence is 14 residues long. Deletions cut 5 bases from V and 5 bases from J, with 15 bases between. The CDR3 protein is CASSPSGGRYGYTF. DNA of the CDR3: TGTGCCAGCAGTCCTAGCGGGGGCAGGTATGGCTACACCTTC.

The gene calls are TRBV7-2 and TRBJ1-1; the match to TRBD1 covers 8 bases. There are 15 residues in the CDR3. V dropped 5 bases and J dropped 6; count of bases not matched to a gene: 11. Germline V gives CDR1 SGHTA, CDR2 FQGNSA. DNA for the CDR3: TGTGCCAGCAGCCCTTTGGACAGGGACAAAGCTGAAGCTTTCTTT. Its protein product is CASSPLDRDKAEAFF.

This clone showed up just a few times. The V and J genes are TRBV6-5 and TRBJ1-6; tentatively, D is TRBD1 (5 bases). Germline CDR1 is MNHEY and CDR2 is SVGAGI. V was clipped by 0 bases and J by 10 bases, with 16 bases between them. The CDR3 has 16 residues. CDR3 loop: CASSYSYTGGRSPLHF. In nucleotides, the CDR3 is TGTGCCAGCAGTTACTCGTATACCGGGGGTCGATCACCCCTCCACTTT.

This clone was counted only a few times. The chain joins TRBV10-3 to TRBJ2-7, with 9 bases that match TRBD2. The CDR3 runs to 14 residues. From germline, CDR1 is ENHRY and CDR2 SYGVKD. V shed 10 bases, J shed 1 base, and the junction held 8 bases outside the gene matches. This chain's CDR3 is CATGGREGSYEQYF. CDR3 bases: TGTGCCACCGGGGGGCGGGAGGGTTCCTACGAGCAGTACTTC.

This clone was seen a few times. The V and J genes are TRBV27 and TRBJ2-7; TRBD1 is a possible D gene (5 bases). The CDR3 runs to 16 residues. V shed 2 bases and J shed 0 bases, with 14 bases lying between them. Germline values: CDR1 MNHEY, CDR2 SMNVEV (reference sequence). CDR3 DNA: TGTGCCAGCAGTTTAGGTCCAGGGCGATCCTCCTACGAGCAGTACTTC. Protein sequence: CASSLGPGRSSYEQYF.

This chain joins TRBV21-1 and TRBJ2-2; the table's D call, TRBD1, has no DNA check behind it. TRBV21-1 is a recognized pseudogene. CDR3 size: 18 residues. DNA of the CDR3: TGTGCCAGCAGCCCATGGACAGGGGTAGGTCCGAACACCGGGGAGCTGTTTTTT. It is translated as CASSPWTGVGPNTGELFF.

V usage is TRBV5-4 and J usage is TRBJ1-3; D perhaps matches TRBD1 (5 bases). CDR1 is SGHNT, CDR2 YYREEE, per germline (reference sequence). Between the trimmed V and J ends, which lost 2 bases and 3 bases, there was a span of 6 bases. The CDR3 totals 13 residues. Written as DNA, the CDR3 is TGTGCCAGCAGCTTAGACAGTGGAAACACCATATATTTT. Translation gives CASSLDSGNTIYF.

The V and J genes are TRBV2 and TRBJ1-1; the match to TRBD1 covers 7 bases. Germline V gene lookup returns CDR1 SNHLY and CDR2 FYNNEI. The CDR3 length is 14 residues. J lost 4 bases, V lost 5 bases, and 7 bases had no gene match. DNA for the CDR3: TGTGCCAGCAGTAAACAGGGGTTGGGCACTGAAGCTTTCTTT. Encoded protein: CASSKQGLGTEAFF. Variable domain in full (rest from reference TRBV2 and TRBJ1-1): EPEVTQTPSHQVTQMGQEVILRCVPISNHLYFYWYRQILGQKVEFLVSFYNNEISEKSEIFDDQFSVERPDGSNFTLKIRSTKLEDSAMYFCASSKQGLGTEAFFGQGTRLTVV.

V gene TRBV7-9 combines with J gene TRBJ1-4, with D tentatively TRBD1 (6 bases). Germline V gives CDR1 SEHNR, CDR2 FQNEAQ (reference sequence). The V gene lost 6 bases and the J gene lost 4 bases, with 15 bases spanning the gap. There are 15 residues in the CDR3. CDR3 coding DNA: TGTGCCAGCAGACCCCCCAGGGGTTTTAATGAAAAACTGTTTTTT. Translating gives CASRPPRGFNEKLFF.

This clone was counted a few times. The chain is built from TRBV15 and TRBJ1-5, with 10 nucleotides matching TRBD1. The V gene's germline CDR1 is LNHNV and CDR2 YYDKDF (reference sequence). Losses at the gene ends were 0 bases for V and 6 bases for J; bases not matched to a gene: 8. The CDR3 length is 17 residues. CDR3 sequence reads: CATSRDGDRGDGQPQHF. The CDR3, as DNA: TGTGCCACCAGCAGAGATGGGGACAGGGGAGATGGTCAGCCCCAGCATTTT.

The chain is built from TRBV19 and TRBJ2-3, with TRBD1 identical over 9 bases. The CDR3 extends over 15 amino acids. Germline values: CDR1 LNHDA, CDR2 SQIVND (reference sequence). J was trimmed by 6 bases and V by 2 bases; bases with no gene match: 6. The CDR3 protein is CASSIPHRGQDTQYF. DNA for the CDR3: TGTGCCAGTAGTATACCCCACAGGGGGCAGGATACGCAGTATTTT.

This clone appeared a few times. The chain uses TRBV5-6 and TRBJ1-2, with TRBD1 as a possible D gene (5 bases). Deletions cut 2 bases from V and 4 bases from J, with 12 bases between. Germline-derived CDR1 and CDR2 are SGHDT and YYEEEE. This CDR3 region has 14 residues. Written as DNA, the CDR3 is TGTGCCAGCAGCTTAGATGGGGACTCCTATGGCTACACCTTC. As protein: CASSLDGDSYGYTF.

V is TRBV18 and J is TRBJ2-3, with D unresolved. Trimming pared 6 bases from V and 6 bases from J, leaving 13 bases between. The CDR3 runs 13 residues. The V gene's germline CDR1 is KGHSH and CDR2 LQKENI. The CDR3 spells CASSPPSADTQYF. The CDR3 bases are TGTGCCAGCTCCCCCCCCTCCGCGGATACGCAGTATTTT.

The V and J genes are TRBV5-1 and TRBJ2-3; weak D call: TRBD2 (6 bases). From germline, CDR1 is SGHRS and CDR2 YFSETQ. The germline V and J ends were trimmed by 7 bases and 6 bases, with 15 bases remaining between them. The CDR3 sequence is 13 residues long. CDR3 DNA sequence: TGCGCCAGCGCCGTACTAGCCATGGATACGCAGTATTTT. It yields the protein CASAVLAMDTQYF.

V and J are TRBV28 and TRBJ2-7; no clear D. Germline V gene sequence: CDR1 MDHEN, CDR2 SYDVKM. This CDR3 has 15 residues. Trimming left V 6 bases short and J 3 bases short, with 18 bases between. CDR3 nucleotide sequence: TGTGCCAGCAGACAACCCTCGGCAGGCCACTACGAGCAGTACTTC. This gives the protein CASRQPSAGHYEQYF.

The chain links TRBV11-2 to TRBJ2-1, with TRBD1 identical over 7 bases. The germline CDR1 and CDR2 sequences are SGHAT and FQNNGV. The CDR3 has 15 residues. Trimming at V came to 5 bases and at J to 7 bases, leaving 11 bases not matched to a gene. CDR3 in DNA: TGTGCCAGCAGCCGAGACAGGGATGGGAAGAATGAGCAGTTCTTC. Translating gives CASSRDRDGKNEQFF. The variable domain in full, completed from reference TRBV11-2 and TRBJ2-1, reads EAGVAQSPRYKIIEKRQSVAFWCNPISGHATLYWYQQILGQGPKLLIQFQNNGVVDDSQLPKDRFSAERLKGVDSTLKIQPAKLEDSAVYLCASSRDRDGKNEQFFGPGTRLTVL.

The chain is built from TRBV9 and TRBJ2-7; 7 bases are a match to TRBD1. This CDR3 is built from 15 residues. CDR1 SGDLS and CDR2 YYNGEE come from the germline V gene. V lost 0 bases, J lost 7 bases, and 10 bases stayed unmatched. The CDR3 region is CASSVEPDRTKEQYF. The CDR3 DNA is TGTGCCAGCAGCGTAGAACCGGACAGGACGAAGGAGCAGTACTTC.

The rearrangement joins TRBV28 to TRBJ1-5; TRBD1 is a possible D gene (6 bases). The length of the CDR3 is 15 residues. Per the germline V gene, CDR1 is MDHEN and CDR2 is SYDVKM. The ends were cut back, 7 bases at V and 2 bases at J, with 15 bases in the middle. Written as DNA, the CDR3 is TGTGCCAGCACTCCCTGGGGGCAGGGCAATCAGCCCCAGCATTTT. It codes for CASTPWGQGNQPQHF.

This chain uses TRBV29-1 with TRBJ1-1; D might be TRBD1 (5 bases). V dropped 5 bases and J dropped 9 bases, with 13 bases sitting between them. The CDR3 covers 11 residues. Germline values: CDR1 SQVTM, CDR2 ANQGSEA. The CDR3 coding sequence is TGCAGCGTTTATGACAGTAATCAAGCTTTCTTT. Protein product: CSVYDSNQAFF.